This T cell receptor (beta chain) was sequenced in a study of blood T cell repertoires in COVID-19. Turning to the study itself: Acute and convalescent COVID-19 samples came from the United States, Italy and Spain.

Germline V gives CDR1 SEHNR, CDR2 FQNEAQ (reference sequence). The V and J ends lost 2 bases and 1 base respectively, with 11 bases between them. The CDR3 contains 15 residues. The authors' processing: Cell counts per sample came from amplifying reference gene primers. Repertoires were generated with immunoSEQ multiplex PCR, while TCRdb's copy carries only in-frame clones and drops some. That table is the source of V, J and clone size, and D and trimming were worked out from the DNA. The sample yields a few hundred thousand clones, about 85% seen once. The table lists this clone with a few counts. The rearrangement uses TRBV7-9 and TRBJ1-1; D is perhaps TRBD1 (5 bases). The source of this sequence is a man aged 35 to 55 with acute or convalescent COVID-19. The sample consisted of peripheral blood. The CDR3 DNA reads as TGTGCCAGCAGCTTAATCGGGGGTCGGAACACTGAAGCTTTCTTT. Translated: CASSLIGGRNTEAFF.